Listed below are T cell receptor beta chains from one sample, sequenced in a study of blood T cell repertoires in COVID-19. The protocol was immunoSEQ multiplex PCR, while the TCRdb copy is restricted to in-frame clones and leaves out a portion. In the table there are approximately 150,000 clones, more than 75% of which are singletons. Input material: peripheral blood. The receptors come from an elderly woman with COVID-19, enrolled during active disease. Each CDR3 is given with its conserved first and last residue. The D gene is left open where the match is weak. Not all rows give a size; the values are once, few, many and, for expanded clones, a class.

size,J,V,D,CDR3,DNA
.,TRBJ1-3,TRBV19,TRBD1,CASSPGQGASGNTIYF,TGTGCCAGTTCCCCGGGACAGGGGGCTTCTGGAAACACCATATATTTT
.,TRBJ1-1,TRBV6-5,TRBD1,CACRQGLNTEAFF,TGTGCCTGCCGACAGGGGTTGAACACTGAAGCTTTCTTT
.,TRBJ2-2,TRBV7-2,TRBD2,CASSLGGTSGRIGTGELFF,TGTGCCAGCAGCTTAGGAGGGACTAGCGGGAGGATTGGCACCGGGGAGCTGTTTTTT
.,TRBJ1-2,TRBV6-5,.,CASRQGPGGYTF,TGTGCCAGCAGACAGGGACCGGGTGGCTACACCTTC
.,TRBJ2-5,TRBV5-1,TRBD2,CASSSSGGETTQYF,TGCGCCAGCAGCTCTAGCGGGGGCGAAACGACCCAGTACTTC
.,TRBJ1-2,TRBV28,TRBD1,CASSPGTAQDYGYTF,TGTGCCAGCAGTCCAGGGACAGCACAGGACTATGGCTACACCTTC
.,TRBJ2-5,TRBV9,TRBD1,CASSVEGYRTGPQETQYF,TGTGCCAGCAGCGTAGAAGGCTATCGGACAGGGCCCCAAGAGACCCAGTACTTC
.,TRBJ2-7,TRBV4-3,.,CASSQDYGYEQYF,TGCGCCAGCAGCCAAGATTACGGCTACGAGCAGTACTTC
.,TRBJ2-1,TRBV7-2,.,CASSLRGAYNEQFF,TGTGCCAGCAGCTTGCGAGGTGCTTACAATGAGCAGTTCTTC
.,TRBJ1-1,TRBV18,.,CASSPGGDTEAFF,TGTGCCAGCTCACCAGGGGGGGACACTGAAGCTTTCTTT
.,TRBJ1-2,TRBV12-1,.,CASSPGTGGSNYGYTF,TGTGCCAGCAGCCCCGGGACAGGGGGCTCTAACTATGGCTACACCTTC
.,TRBJ2-2,TRBV4-1,TRBD2,CASSQGPGRESGELFF,TGCGCCAGCAGCCAAGGACCCGGGAGGGAGTCCGGGGAGCTGTTTTTT
.,TRBJ2-7,TRBV4-1,.,CASSQSALFYEQYF,TGCGCCAGCAGCCAATCGGCACTATTCTACGAGCAGTACTTC
.,TRBJ1-6,TRBV7-8,.,CASSLMGGYSYNSPLHF,TGTGCCAGCAGCTTAATGGGGGGATACTCCTATAATTCACCCCTCCACTTT
once,TRBJ2-7,TRBV2,.,CASSDRVITYEQYF,TGTGCCAGCAGTGACAGGGTAATCACCTACGAGCAGTACTTC
.,TRBJ1-5,TRBV7-2,.,CASSHGLFNQPQHF,TGTGCCAGCAGCCACGGACTGTTTAATCAGCCCCAGCATTTT
.,TRBJ1-1,TRBV7-9,TRBD1,CASSPGGRAEAFF,TGTGCCAGCAGCCCAGGGGGTAGAGCTGAAGCTTTCTTT
.,TRBJ2-2,TRBV7-2,TRBD2,CASSPGLAGLPFLELFF,TGTGCCAGCAGCCCAGGACTAGCGGGACTCCCCTTTTTGGAGCTGTTTTTT
.,TRBJ2-2,TRBV5-1,TRBD1,CASSLRQGVTGELFF,TGCGCCAGCAGCTTGAGACAGGGGGTAACCGGGGAGCTGTTTTTT
.,TRBJ1-5,TRBV6-6,TRBD1,CASSRIAGGNFRSNQPQHF,TGTGCCAGCAGTCGAATCGCAGGGGGCAATTTTCGTAGCAATCAGCCCCAGCATTTT
once,TRBJ1-2,TRBV6-5,.,CASSPAGGTGNGYTF,TGTGCCAGCAGTCCCGCGGGGGGGACGGGAAATGGCTACACCTTC
.,TRBJ1-2,TRBV6-5,.,CASQDSYYGYTF,TGTGCCAGTCAGGACAGCTACTATGGCTACACCTTC
.,TRBJ1-5,TRBV11-2,TRBD1,CASSQGVASNQPQHF,TGTGCCAGCAGCCAGGGGGTGGCTAGCAATCAGCCCCAGCATTTT
.,TRBJ2-3,TRBV18,TRBD2,CASSPGTSGPGTQYF,TGTGCCAGCTCCCCCGGGACTAGCGGGCCAGGGACGCAGTATTTT
.,TRBJ1-1,TRBV25-1,.,CASRRQNTEAFF,TGTGCCAGCAGAAGACAGAACACTGAAGCTTTCTTT
few,TRBJ1-5,TRBV2,.,CASSGLGGPQHF,TGTGCCAGCAGCGGACTGGGGGGGCCCCAGCATTTT
many,TRBJ2-2,TRBV3-1/TRBV3-2,.,CASSQVQAGELFF,TGTGCCAGCAGCCAAGTCCAGGCCGGGGAGCTGTTTTTT
.,TRBJ2-1,TRBV24-1,TRBD2,CATSDHGTSRDEQFF,TGTGCCACCAGTGACCACGGGACTAGTAGGGATGAGCAGTTCTTC
.,TRBJ1-1,TRBV28,.,CASSSAGSGVNAFF,TGTGCCAGCAGTTCCGCGGGGAGTGGGGTCAATGCTTTCTTT
.,TRBJ1-2,TRBV6-5,.,CASSYSGGTNYGYTF,TGTGCCAGCAGTTACTCGGGAGGGACAAACTATGGCTACACCTTC
.,TRBJ1-4,TRBV27,.,CASSFQGTNEKLFF,TGTGCCAGCAGTTTTCAGGGAACTAATGAAAAACTGTTTTTT
.,TRBJ2-2,TRBV9,TRBD2,CASSVGTSLYGELFF,TGTGCCAGCAGCGTAGGGACTAGTCTATACGGGGAGCTGTTTTTT
.,TRBJ1-6,TRBV5-1,TRBD1,CASSKDRVAGSPLHF,TGCGCCAGCAGCAAGGACAGGGTGGCAGGTTCACCCCTCCACTTT
.,TRBJ1-1,TRBV5-1,TRBD1,CASSLGDRVNTEAFF,TGCGCCAGCAGCTTGGGGGACAGGGTGAACACTGAAGCTTTCTTT
.,TRBJ2-1,TRBV7-2,TRBD1,CASSFGQAVYNEQFF,TGTGCCAGCAGCTTTGGACAGGCCGTATACAATGAGCAGTTCTTC
.,TRBJ2-7,TRBV5-1,TRBD1,CASSLAPRRTGGSSYEQYF,TGCGCCAGCAGCTTGGCCCCCCGTAGGACAGGGGGTTCCTCCTACGAGCAGTACTTC
.,TRBJ1-2,TRBV28,.,CASSLSGGANYGYTF,TGTGCCAGCAGTTTATCCGGCGGAGCTAACTATGGCTACACCTTC
.,TRBJ2-5,TRBV9,TRBD2,CASSVGGGPGETQYF,TGTGCCAGCAGCGTAGGGGGAGGGCCTGGGGAGACCCAGTACTTC
.,TRBJ2-3,TRBV5-1,TRBD2,CASSPWPGGSGADTQYF,TGCGCCAGCAGCCCATGGCCTGGCGGGAGTGGGGCAGATACGCAGTATTTT
.,TRBJ1-6,TRBV10-3,TRBD1,CAASRDSKNSPLHF,TGTGCCGCATCACGGGACAGCAAAAATTCACCCCTCCACTTT
.,TRBJ2-1,TRBV6-2/TRBV6-3,TRBD2,CASSYSLSGREDNEQFF,TGTGCCAGCAGTTACTCGTTGAGCGGGAGGGAAGACAATGAGCAGTTCTTC
.,TRBJ1-2,TRBV5-1,TRBD1,CASSEGQGPHSYTF,TGCGCCAGCAGCGAGGGACAGGGGCCTCATAGCTACACCTTC
.,TRBJ2-7,TRBV7-2,TRBD2,CASSLAAAGAYEQYF,TGTGCCAGCAGCTTAGCTGCAGCGGGGGCCTACGAGCAGTACTTC
once,TRBJ1-3,TRBV6-1,.,CASSERDTSGNTIYF,TGTGCCAGCAGTGAAAGGGACACCTCTGGAAACACCATATATTTT
.,TRBJ2-7,TRBV3-1/TRBV3-2,TRBD2,CASSQDGLAIYEQYF,TGTGCCAGCAGCCAAGATGGACTAGCGATCTACGAGCAGTACTTC
many,TRBJ2-1,TRBV14,.,CASSQERALARIEQFF,TGTGCCAGCAGCCAAGAGAGGGCCCTAGCGCGGATTGAGCAGTTCTTC
.,TRBJ2-1,TRBV28,TRBD1,CASSGGGQGLNEQFF,TGTGCCAGCAGTGGCGGGGGACAGGGATTAAATGAGCAGTTCTTC
.,TRBJ2-5,TRBV10-3,TRBD2,CAISPGVAGGETQYF,TGTGCCATCAGTCCCGGGGTAGCGGGAGGGGAGACCCAGTACTTC
.,TRBJ2-7,TRBV6-2/TRBV6-3,.,CASSDPSVYEQYF,TGTGCCAGCAGTGACCCTAGCGTCTACGAGCAGTACTTC
.,TRBJ2-3,TRBV6-2/TRBV6-3,TRBD2,CASSYSLAGGGIETDTQYF,TGTGCCAGCAGTTACTCGCTAGCGGGAGGTGGTATCGAGACAGATACGCAGTATTTT
.,TRBJ1-5,TRBV6-2/TRBV6-3,TRBD1,CASSWIIRDRGSLSNQPQHF,TGTGCCAGCAGTTGGATAATCCGGGACAGGGGGTCCCTTAGCAATCAGCCCCAGCATTTT
.,TRBJ1-5,TRBV3-1/TRBV3-2,.,CASSQGLSNQPQHF,TGTGCCAGCAGCCAAGGACTTTCAAATCAGCCCCAGCATTTT
.,TRBJ2-7,TRBV12-3/TRBV12-4,.,CASSRSSYEQYF,TGTGCCAGCAGCAGAAGCTCCTACGAGCAGTACTTC
few,TRBJ2-7,TRBV6-6,.,CASSYSRDFTSYEQYF,TGTGCCAGCAGTTACTCGAGGGATTTTACATCCTACGAGCAGTACTTC